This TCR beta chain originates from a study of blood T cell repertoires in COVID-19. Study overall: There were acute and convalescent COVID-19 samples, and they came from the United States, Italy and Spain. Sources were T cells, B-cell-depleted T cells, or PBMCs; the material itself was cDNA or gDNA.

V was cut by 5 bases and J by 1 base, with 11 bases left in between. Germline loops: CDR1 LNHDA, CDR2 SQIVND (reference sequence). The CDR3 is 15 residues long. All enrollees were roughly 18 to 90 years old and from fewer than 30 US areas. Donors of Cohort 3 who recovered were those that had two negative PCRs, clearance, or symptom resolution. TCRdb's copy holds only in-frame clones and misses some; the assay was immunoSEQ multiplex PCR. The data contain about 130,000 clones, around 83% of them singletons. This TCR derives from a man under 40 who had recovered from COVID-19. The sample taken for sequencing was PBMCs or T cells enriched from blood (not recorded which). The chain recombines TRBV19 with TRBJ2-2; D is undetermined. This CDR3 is CASSRARMNTGELFF. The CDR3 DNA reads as TGTGCCAGTAGTCGTGCCAGGATGAACACCGGGGAGCTGTTTTTT.